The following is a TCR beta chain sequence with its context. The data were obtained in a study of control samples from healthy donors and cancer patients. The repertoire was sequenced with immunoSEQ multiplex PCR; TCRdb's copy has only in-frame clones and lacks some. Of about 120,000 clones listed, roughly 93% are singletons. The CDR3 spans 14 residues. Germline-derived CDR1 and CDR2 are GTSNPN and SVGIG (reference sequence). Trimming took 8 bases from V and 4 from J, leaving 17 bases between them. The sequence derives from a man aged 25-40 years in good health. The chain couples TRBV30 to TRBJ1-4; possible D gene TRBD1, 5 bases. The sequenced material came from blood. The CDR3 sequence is CARGTAGNNEKLFF. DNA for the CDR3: TGTGCCAGGGGAACGGCTGGCAATAATGAAAAACTGTTTTTT.